This entry lists 20 T cell receptor beta chains sequenced from one sample in a study of blood T cells in healthy people across ages. Primed by a sample-barcoded 5' primer and a J-beta primer mix, a second PCR proceeded for about 7 to 12 cycles. Each CDR3 protein gets one entry after TCRdb re-called the 5' RACE reads with MiXCR. The sample includes more than 650,000 distinct CDR3 sequences, about 48% seen only once; the top ten take around 40%. Input material: blood. The receptor source for this set is a man older than 75 in good health.

The chain couples TRBV5-1 to TRBJ1-4; D gene ambiguous. Trimming left V 7 bases short and J 8 bases short, with 18 bases between. The CDR3 runs to 14 residues. Germline lookup yields CDR1 SGHRS and CDR2 YFSETQ. The CDR3 sequence: CASSPLRTEEKLFF. The CDR3 nucleotides read TGCGCCAGCTCGCCTTTGCGTACAGAAGAAAAACTGTTTTTT.

The gene calls are TRBV21-1 and TRBJ2-6. TRBV21-1 is termed a pseudogene. This CDR3 contains 14 residues. CDR3 in DNA: TGTGCCAGCAGCAATGGCTCTGGGGCCAACGTCCTGACTTTC. Residues: CASSNGSGANVLTF.

The chain uses TRBV3-1 and TRBJ2-5; possibly TRBD1 for D (5 bases). The CDR3 consists of 14 residues. Germline CDR1 is LGHDT and CDR2 is YNNKEL (reference sequence). The ends were cut back, 1 base at V and 5 bases at J, with 11 bases in the middle. CDR3 nucleotides: TGTGCCAGCAGCCAAGGGAAGGGGCGGGAGACCCAGTACTTC. This sequence encodes CASSQGKGRETQYF.

The chain joins TRBV20-1 to TRBJ2-2; D not resolved. CDR3 length: 14 amino acids. Per the germline V gene, CDR1 is DFQATT and CDR2 is SNEGSKA (reference sequence). V shed 6 bases and J shed 7 bases, with 18 bases lying between them. CDR3 region: CSAPGPKRIGELFF. The CDR3 DNA follows: TGCAGTGCCCCAGGCCCAAAGCGAATCGGGGAGCTGTTTTTT.

The V gene is TRBV11-1, the J gene TRBJ2-4, with D possibly called TRBD1 or TRBD2 (5 bases each). Germline CDR1 reads SGHAT; CDR2 reads FQDESV (reference sequence). V lost 5 bases to trimming and J lost 9 bases, with 14 bases between them. This CDR3 is built from 13 residues. CDR3 amino acids: CASSPAGARIQYF. As DNA, the CDR3 is TGTGCCAGCAGCCCTGCCGGGGCCCGCATTCAGTACTTC.

This clonotype occurred once. This rearrangement joins TRBV5-1 to TRBJ2-7, with D possibly being TRBD1 (6 bases). The CDR3 consists of 14 residues. Germline V CDR1 and CDR2: SGHRS, YFSETQ. V lost 4 bases, J lost 7 bases, and 18 bases lay in between. The CDR3 sequence is CASSADTSQGEQYF. The CDR3 DNA reads TGCGCCAGCAGCGCTGACACCTCCCAGGGGGAGCAGTACTTC.

The rearrangement joins TRBV13 to TRBJ2-3; 11 bases match TRBD2. The CDR3 runs 17 residues. Per the germline V gene, CDR1 is PRHDT and CDR2 is FYEKMQ (reference sequence). The J segment lost 14 bases and the V segment lost 0 bases, leaving 16 bases of the junction unmatched. Here the CDR3 DNA reads TGTGCCAGCAGCTTAGGGACTAGCGGGACGATACACAGATACGCGTATTTT. The encoded protein is CASSLGTSGTIHRYAYF.

The chain uses TRBV3-1 and TRBJ2-3; D uncertain. The CDR3 spans 15 residues. The germline gives CDR1 LGHDT, CDR2 YNNKEL (reference sequence). V was clipped by 9 bases and J by 5 bases, with 21 bases between them. DNA for the CDR3: TGTGCCAGTGGACCCGACCCCGGTCGACTAGATACGCAGTATTTT. This translates into CASGPDPGRLDTQYF.

The chain links TRBV11-1 to TRBJ2-1; a possible D gene is TRBD2 (7 bases). Per germline, CDR1 SGHAT and CDR2 FQDESV (reference sequence). The CDR3 contains 14 residues. With 4 bases removed from V and 8 bases from J, the gap between germline ends came to 15 bases. CDR3 loop: CASSSRRGGYEQFF. The CDR3 DNA is TGTGCCAGCAGCTCCCGGAGGGGGGGATATGAGCAGTTCTTC.

The J gene is TRBJ1-2, the V gene TRBV10-3; D not resolved. CDR3 size: 12 residues. Trimming removed 5 bases from V and 8 bases from J, with 12 bases in between. Germline CDR1 ENHRY, CDR2 SYGVKD. The CDR3: CAISPRSEGYTF. DNA of the CDR3: TGTGCCATCAGTCCCAGGAGTGAGGGCTACACCTTC.

The chain is built from TRBV5-1 and TRBJ2-7, with 8 nucleotides matching TRBD1. The CDR3 sequence is 15 residues long. V shed 4 bases and J 5 bases; nucleotides not matched to a gene: 11. From germline, CDR1 is SGHRS and CDR2 YFSETQ. CDR3 sequence reads: CASSPTGQGSNEQYF. Written as DNA, the CDR3 is TGCGCCAGCAGCCCAACCGGACAGGGCTCGAACGAGCAGTACTTC.

The V gene is TRBV14, the J gene TRBJ2-7; possible D gene TRBD2, 6 bases. The CDR3 loop spans 12 amino acids. V shed 6 bases and J shed 6 bases, with 12 bases lying between them. Germline V gene sequence: CDR1 SGHDN, CDR2 FVKESK. In DNA, the CDR3 is TGTGCCAGCAGTTCTGGACTACGCGAGCAGTACTTC. Protein product: CASSSGLREQYF.

The chain has TRBV28 and TRBJ2-7; unclear D gene. The end of the DNA is better explained by TRBJ2-1, so the J call may be wrong. CDR1 is MDHEN and CDR2 is SYDVKM in the germline V gene. The CDR3 covers 14 residues. The CDR3 DNA is TGTGCCAGCAGTTTTTATGCTGGCTCCTACGAGCAGTTCTTC. Amino acid sequence: CASSFYAGSYEQFF.

This chain links TRBV4-2 with TRBJ2-7, with 7 bases matching TRBD1. The germline V gene encodes CDR1 LGHNA and CDR2 YNFKEQ. This CDR3 is built from 17 residues. The J segment lost 0 bases and the V segment lost 0 bases, leaving 8 bases of the junction unmatched. The CDR3 is CASSQDDFRGSSYEQYF. The CDR3 coding sequence is TGTGCCAGCAGCCAAGATGACTTCAGGGGGAGCTCCTACGAGCAGTACTTC.

CDR3: CASSYLGPGELFF. Here the CDR3 DNA reads TGTGCCAGCAGTTACCTGGGTCCCGGGGAGCTGTTTTTT. This chain joins TRBV6-6 and TRBJ2-2; D gene unclear. The CDR3 loop spans 13 amino acids. V was trimmed by 2 bases and J by 6 bases, leaving 7 bases between them. Germline CDR1 is MNHNY and CDR2 is SVGAGI (reference sequence).

The V call is TRBV28, the J call TRBJ2-4; 8 bases line up with TRBD1. With the DNA end fitting TRBJ2-7 better, the J assignment may be wrong. There are 15 residues in the CDR3. The germline V gene has CDR1 MDHEN and CDR2 SYDVKM. Here the CDR3 DNA reads TGTGCCAGCAGCCCATCGGGGACAGGCTACTACGAGCAGTACTTC. Encoded protein: CASSPSGTGYYEQYF.

This chain links TRBV9 with TRBJ2-5, with D perhaps TRBD1 (6 bases). Deletions cut 3 bases from V and 2 bases from J, with 14 bases between. In germline, CDR1 is SGDLS, CDR2 YYNGEE. This CDR3 region has 15 residues. CDR3: CASSDNTGPQETQYF. The DNA for the CDR3 is TGTGCCAGCAGCGATAATACAGGGCCTCAAGAGACCCAGTACTTC.

The J gene is TRBJ1-2, the V gene TRBV18; TRBD1 agrees at 7 bases. The V gene end was trimmed by 2 bases and the J gene end by 9 bases; junction bases not matched to a gene: 15. Germline V gives CDR1 KGHSH, CDR2 LQKENI. The CDR3 is made up of 16 amino acids. The CDR3 loop reads CASSPDARDSPFSYTF. In DNA, the CDR3 is TGTGCCAGCTCACCAGATGCACGGGACAGTCCTTTTAGCTACACCTTC.

This clonotype was recorded a few times. The chain couples TRBV4-1 to TRBJ1-4, with a tentative D call TRBD1 (6 bases). Germline CDR1 and CDR2: MGHRA and YSYEKL. The CDR3 runs 13 residues. V lost 2 bases and J 7 bases, leaving 8 bases between the germline ends. The CDR3 sequence is CASSQLTGEKLFF. The CDR3 DNA reads TGCGCCAGCAGCCAATTGACAGGTGAAAAACTGTTTTTT.

As for this clonotype: A much larger clone differs by one base, so this may be a read error. This rearrangement joins TRBV7-2 to TRBJ2-7, with TRBD1 matching 9 bases. Trimming took 1 base from V and 6 from J; bases not matched to a gene: 7. CDR1 and CDR2 from the germline V gene are SGHTA and FQGNSA. The CDR3 has 15 residues. The CDR3 DNA reads TGTGCCAGCAGCTTAGAGGGACAGGGTCCGACCGAGCAGTACTTC. This translates into CASSLEGQGPTEQYF.